These 2 T cell receptor beta chains were sequenced from one sample in a study of HIV-infected patients and healthy controls. 500 ng RNA was reverse transcribed with alpha and beta constant-region primers. Using multiplexing indices, alpha and beta chain libraries were generated apart by chain-specific third strand synthesis. MiXCR, applied by TCRdb to the 5' RACE reads, yields one record per CDR3 protein. The profile shows 15,000 to 20,000 distinct CDR3 sequences, over 7% of them singletons. Whole blood was used without fractionation, so all unsorted peripheral T cells were included. Sequencing used blood. The receptors here all came from an adult in good health.

This clonotype has at least ten counts. The chain is built from TRBV28 and TRBJ2-1; D is perhaps TRBD2 (6 bases). The CDR3 spans 17 residues. Trimming left V 3 bases short and J 0 bases short, with 15 bases between. Germline V gene sequence: CDR1 MDHEN, CDR2 SYDVKM. In nucleotides, the CDR3 is TGTGCCAGCAGTTTCCCTGGGACTTGGAGCTCCTACAATGAGCAGTTCTTC. It translates to CASSFPGTWSSYNEQFF.

At least ten counts were recorded for this clonotype. The chain has TRBV29-1 and TRBJ2-1, with unresolved D. In germline, CDR1 is SQVTM, CDR2 ANQGSEA. This CDR3 comprises 13 residues. V lost 4 bases to trimming and J lost 6 bases, with 13 bases between them. Here the CDR3 DNA reads TGCAGCGTTGTCTACGGGCCTTCCAATGAGCAGTTCTTC. Translation: CSVVYGPSNEQFF.